The sample holds a few counts of the clone carrying this T cell receptor beta chain. Its antigen is as yet unknown. A template switching step contributed a universal primer site, while unique molecular identifiers were present in the cDNA. Using its own MiXCR run on the 5' RACE reads, TCRdb lists one record per CDR3 protein. The sample carries hundreds of thousands of distinct CDR3 sequences, under 25% recorded once. The entry originates in a study of identical twins. General study points: Among out-of-frame alpha sequences shared by twins, low generation probability occurred in excess. Twin pairs had excess sharing that was weaker in beta out-of-frame sequences.

Germline CDR1 is MNHEY and CDR2 is SVGAGI. This CDR3 region has 15 residues. V shed 0 bases and J shed 7 bases, with 10 bases lying between them. This sample also belongs to another study, concerning yellow fever vaccine responses in identical twins.

This TCR was sampled from a woman under 30 in good health. The chain carries TRBV6-5 and TRBJ1-6, with D possibly matching TRBD1 (6 bases). Sequenced sample: CD4+ T cells sorted from blood. The CDR3 region has the DNA TGTGCCAGCAGTTACTCGAACAGGGAGAATTCACCCCTCCACTTT. Its translation: CASSYSNRENSPLHF.